This record concerns one TCR beta chain sequence. Its antigen is unidentified. The RNA input was about 0.5 to 1 ug, and it was reverse transcribed with random hexamers. TCRdb re-derived calls from the immunoSEQ multiplex PCR reads in MiXCR, one entry per CDR3 protein. This table holds about 150,000 distinct CDR3 sequences, 85% to 95% found once. The data were taken from a study of CD8 T cells in Susac syndrome. Looking at the study overall: At the time their blood was drawn, patients with Susac syndrome were either therapy-naive, on corticosteroids (with some of them also receiving intravenous immunoglobulin), or on intravenous immunoglobulin alone.

Study-level points and caveats: An acknowledgment was made by the study that its TCR sequencing and HLA analysis involved relatively few individuals.

This clonotype was sampled from a human donor with Susac syndrome. Material: CD4+ T cells from PBMCs.

CDR3 protein: CASSLLPDRELFF. The DNA of the CDR3 is TGTGCCAGCAGCTTATTGCCCGACCGGGAGCTGTTTTTT. The chain is built from TRBV7-2 and TRBJ2-2; D is uncertain. Per germline, CDR1 SGHTA and CDR2 FQGNSA. The length of the CDR3 is 13 residues. V shed 2 bases and J shed 9 bases, with 10 bases lying between them.